The rows below give T cell receptor beta chains drawn from one sample of a study of T-cell memory formation after mild COVID-19. TCRdb reprocessed the 5' RACE reads with MiXCR, giving one entry per CDR3 protein. The repertoire has around 450,000 distinct CDR3 sequences, 15% to 25% of them found once; the top ten carry 8.4%. Sample: PBMCs or a T cell subset sorted from them (not recorded which). These receptors were obtained from an adult woman who had mild COVID-19 (a few samples of this study predate the infection). Cell type and time point are not known. The CDR3 runs from the conserved cysteine through the conserved F or W. D genes are given only for firm matches.

j_call d_call v_call cdr3_aa
TRBJ2-4 - TRBV5-4 CASSLGPTGTAKNIQYF
TRBJ2-1 TRBD1 TRBV23-1 CASSQETGTGGSNEQFF
TRBJ2-1 - TRBV5-1 CASSRTNSYNEQFF
TRBJ2-7 - TRBV2 CASSEFRGRQYF
TRBJ2-4 - TRBV7-2 CASSPDPQNIQYF
TRBJ1-2 - TRBV2 CDSSAGGGYGYTF
TRBJ1-4 - TRBV20-1 CSAPLNEKLFF
TRBJ1-1 - TRBV20-1 CSARIREGNTEAFF
TRBJ2-1 - TRBV6-5 CASSSRLAGSGEQFF
TRBJ2-5 TRBD2 TRBV5-1 CASNLAGGQGETQYF
TRBJ2-5 - TRBV7-2 CASSPWGGELQETQYF
TRBJ2-1 - TRBV6-5 CASSYDYYNEQFF
TRBJ1-5 - TRBV11-2 CASSGGEDQPQHF
TRBJ2-3 - TRBV20-1 CSASGSILQYF
TRBJ1-1 - TRBV15 CATSTWENTEAFF
TRBJ2-7 - TRBV6-2/TRBV6-3 CASGPRGYEQYF
TRBJ1-4 - TRBV23-1 CASKQEGWSEKLFF
TRBJ2-2 TRBD2 TRBV7-9 CASSPPPSGDNTGELFF
TRBJ2-7 - TRBV7-2 CASSLGYLRSYEQYF
TRBJ2-6 - TRBV12-3/TRBV12-4 CASSSRGGGANVLTF
TRBJ1-2 - TRBV3-1 CASSQRGGYTF
TRBJ2-1 TRBD2 TRBV5-1 CASSANGGGEAYNEQFF
TRBJ2-3 TRBD2 TRBV6-6 CASRRRTSGGIFTDTQYF
TRBJ2-5 - TRBV2 CASSAQGRVGVETQYF
TRBJ2-3 - TRBV11-2 CASSLEWSGTTDTQYF
TRBJ1-1 - TRBV7-9 CASSPRILTEAFF
TRBJ1-1 - TRBV11-2 CASSLDPGQLNTEAFF
TRBJ1-2 - TRBV7-9 CASSPYLDSLGGGYTF
TRBJ1-5 - TRBV20-1 CSAREWAGSNQPQHF
TRBJ1-5 TRBD1 TRBV18 CASSPPWTGDNQPQHF
TRBJ2-3 TRBD2 TRBV7-2 CASSFGLAGGLDTQYF
TRBJ2-5 TRBD1 TRBV30 CAWAVDGTEFQETQYF
TRBJ1-4 - TRBV12-3/TRBV12-4 CASTIENDEKLFF
TRBJ1-2 TRBD1 TRBV6-5 CASTQGTGDGYTF
TRBJ2-1 - TRBV4-3 CASSQVRDEQFF
TRBJ1-2 TRBD1 TRBV12-3/TRBV12-4 CASSPLGTGRHGYTF
TRBJ2-2 TRBD2 TRBV7-2 CASSIAGGSTGELFF
TRBJ1-5 - TRBV24-1 CATSDPTGSSNQPQHF
TRBJ1-1 - TRBV5-1 CASSPDSIEAFF
TRBJ2-1 - TRBV12-3/TRBV12-4 CASSRDTNAEQFF
TRBJ1-2 TRBD1 TRBV2 CASSGTGRIDGYTF
TRBJ2-7 TRBD2 TRBV12-3/TRBV12-4 CASSRLATVEQYF
TRBJ1-6 - TRBV20-1 CSARVGGYNSPLHF
TRBJ1-5 TRBD1 TRBV12-3/TRBV12-4 CASRPGTGGRGSNQPQHF
TRBJ2-7 - TRBV6-5 CASSYTSPHDPSSYEQYF
TRBJ2-7 TRBD2 TRBV11-3 CASSFRSAGDRYEQYF
TRBJ2-5 - TRBV6-1 CASSEAGAQETQYF
TRBJ2-7 TRBD2 TRBV29-1 CSATLGLADPYEQYF
TRBJ1-1 - TRBV29-1 CSVDSGETLLAFF
TRBJ2-7 - TRBV4-1 CASSQGILQAGAFGEQYF
TRBJ2-7 - TRBV7-9 CASSTGPLEQYF
TRBJ2-5 TRBD1 TRBV6-5 CASSYSNRGRSQETQYF
TRBJ2-1 TRBD2 TRBV15 CATSRTGGGDEQFF
TRBJ1-2 - TRBV6-1 CASSESGLANYGYTF
TRBJ1-1 - TRBV7-2 CASSRPDRRTEAFF
TRBJ2-6 TRBD2 TRBV27 CASSLQRGLFSGANVLTF